Below, 13 T cell receptor beta chains from the same sample are listed, as sequenced in a study of T cell responses to AZD1222 COVID-19 vaccine. TCRdb's table, derived via immunoSEQ multiplex PCR, lists solely in-frame clones and lacks some. The sample gives about 200,000 clones, approximately 94% of which show up once; about 1% is in the top ten. Here the sequenced sample was peripheral blood, taken 28 days after the second AZD1222 dose. Receptors originate from an adult who received the AZD1222 COVID-19 vaccine.

This clone was recorded only once. J is TRBJ2-1 and V is TRBV3-1 (or the pseudogene TRBV3-2), with D possibly matching TRBD1 (5 bases). The CDR3 contains 16 residues. Germline V gene data show CDR1 as LGHDT and CDR2 as YNNKEL (reference sequence). Trimming cost V 4 bases and J 8 bases, with 21 bases left between them. CDR3 loop: CASSPRSRVGNDEQFF. CDR3 sequence (DNA): TGTGCCAGCAGCCCTAGGTCCAGGGTAGGAAACGATGAGCAGTTCTTC.

The chain combines TRBV10-3 with TRBJ1-5, with D uncertain. Germline V gene data show CDR1 as ENHRY and CDR2 as SYGVKD. Trimming stripped 3 bases from V and 6 bases from J, with 9 bases between. The CDR3 is 13 amino acids. CDR3 in DNA: TGTGCCATCAGTGATTCGGGCTCTCAGCCCCAGCATTTT. This encodes CAISDSGSQPQHF.

The chain combines TRBV14 with TRBJ2-5, with 8 bases fitting TRBD1. The CDR3 has 14 residues. From germline, CDR1 is SGHDN and CDR2 FVKESK. V trimming: 6 bases; J trimming: 7 bases; junction bases outside the gene matches: 10. In DNA form, the CDR3 reads TGTGCCAGCAGTCATTCTCAGGGGGCGGGGACCCAGTACTTC. Translating it yields CASSHSQGAGTQYF.

This sequence joins TRBV19 and TRBJ1-1, with 7 bases fitting TRBD1. In germline, CDR1 is LNHDA, CDR2 SQIVND (reference sequence). The CDR3 sequence is 15 residues long. Trimming took 3 bases from V and 1 from J; bases not matched to a gene: 5. The CDR3 loop is CASSMTGNSNTEAFF. The CDR3, as DNA: TGTGCCAGTAGTATGACAGGGAACTCGAACACTGAAGCTTTCTTT.

The chain joins TRBV10-3 to TRBJ1-2; possible D gene TRBD1, 5 bases. CDR3 size: 19 residues. Germline CDR1 ENHRY, CDR2 SYGVKD. Trimming removed 3 bases at V and 4 bases at J, with 27 bases between. CDR3 region: CAISDSQPRPGRAFYGYTF. Written as DNA, the CDR3 is TGTGCCATCAGTGATTCCCAACCCCGGCCGGGGCGCGCATTCTATGGCTACACCTTC.

The chain couples TRBV7-2 to TRBJ1-2; no definite D call. V was shortened by 5 bases and J by 0 bases, with 16 bases between the two germline ends. The germline V gene has CDR1 SGHTA and CDR2 FQGNSA. The CDR3 covers 16 residues. DNA for the CDR3: TGTGCCAGCAGCCGGTCGACGGCCGAAGCTAACTATGGCTACACCTTC. Its protein product is CASSRSTAEANYGYTF.

This clone turned up a few times. The chain is built from TRBV5-4 and TRBJ1-2; no reliable D call. Germline CDR1 is SGHNT and CDR2 is YYREEE (reference sequence). The CDR3 sequence is 16 residues long. V dropped 4 bases and J dropped 7 bases, with 23 bases sitting between them. Here the CDR3 reads CASSQDREYEFSGYTF. CDR3 nucleotides: TGTGCCAGCAGCCAGGATAGAGAATATGAGTTCTCTGGCTACACCTTC.

This clone turned up a few times. This sequence joins TRBV6-4 and TRBJ2-2; D not certain. This CDR3 is 13 amino acids long. CDR1 is MRHNA and CDR2 is SNTAGT in the germline V gene. Trimming stripped 2 bases from V and 4 bases from J, with 5 bases between. DNA for the CDR3: TGTGCCAGCAGTGACCGGAGCACCGGGGAGCTGTTTTTT. Its protein is CASSDRSTGELFF.

Here the CDR3 reads CASSWDRGQPQHF. The CDR3 coding sequence is TGTGCCAGCAGCTGGGACAGGGGTCAGCCCCAGCATTTT. The V and J genes are TRBV7-8 and TRBJ1-5; 10 bases match TRBD1. Germline values: CDR1 SGHVS, CDR2 FQNEAQ. The length of the CDR3 is 13 residues. Trimming at V came to 4 bases and at J to 6 bases, leaving 0 bases not matched to a gene.

This clone was counted only a few times. This chain links TRBV20-1 with TRBJ1-1; D gene uncertain. Germline V lookup: CDR1 DFQATT, CDR2 SNEGSKA (reference sequence). V was pared by 3 bases and J by 8 bases, with 10 bases between. The CDR3 extends over 11 amino acids. The CDR3 nucleotides read TGCAGTGCTAGGACGACACAGGAAGCTTTCTTT. It yields the protein CSARTTQEAFF.

This clone occurred once. This chain connects TRBV5-1 to TRBJ2-1, with 7 bases lining up with TRBD2. This CDR3 is 15 amino acids long. With V trimmed by 2 bases and J by 10 bases, 12 bases remained unmatched. Germline CDR1 SGHRS, CDR2 YFSETQ. CDR3 in DNA: TGCGCCAGCAGCTTATGGAGCGGGGAGCAACAAGAGCAGTTCTTC. Translated: CASSLWSGEQQEQFF.

The table lists this clone with a count of one. V and J are TRBV4-3 and TRBJ1-2; possibly TRBD1 for D (5 bases). Germline V gives CDR1 LGHNA, CDR2 YSLEER. The V gene lost 2 bases and the J gene lost 5 bases, with 9 bases spanning the gap. The CDR3 runs to 13 residues. The CDR3 reads CASSQWTNYGYTF. In nucleotides, the CDR3 is TGCGCCAGCAGCCAATGGACAAATTATGGCTACACCTTC.

This rearrangement joins TRBV29-1 to TRBJ1-4; 10 nucleotides match TRBD1. Trimming removed 2 bases from V and 5 bases from J; junction bases left unmatched: 2. This CDR3 spans 14 amino acids. From germline, CDR1 is SQVTM and CDR2 ANQGSEA. In DNA, the CDR3 is TGCAGCGTTGAATCGGGACAGGGGAATGAAAAACTGTTTTTT. This codes for CSVESGQGNEKLFF.